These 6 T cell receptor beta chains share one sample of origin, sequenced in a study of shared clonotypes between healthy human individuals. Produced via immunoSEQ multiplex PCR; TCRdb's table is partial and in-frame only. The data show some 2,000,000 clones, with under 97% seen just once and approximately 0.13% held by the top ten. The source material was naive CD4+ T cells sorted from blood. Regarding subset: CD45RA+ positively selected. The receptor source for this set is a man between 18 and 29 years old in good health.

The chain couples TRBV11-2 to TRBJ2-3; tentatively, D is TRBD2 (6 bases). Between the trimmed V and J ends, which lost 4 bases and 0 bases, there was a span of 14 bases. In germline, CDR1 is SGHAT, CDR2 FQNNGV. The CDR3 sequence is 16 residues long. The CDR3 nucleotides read TGTGCCAGCAGCTCCCTTCGCGGGGTTAGCACAGATACGCAGTATTTT. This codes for CASSSLRGVSTDTQYF.

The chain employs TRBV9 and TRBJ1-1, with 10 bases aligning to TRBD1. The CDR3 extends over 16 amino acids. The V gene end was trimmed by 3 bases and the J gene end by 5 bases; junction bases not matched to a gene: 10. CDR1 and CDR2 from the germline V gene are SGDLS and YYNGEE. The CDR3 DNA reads TGTGCCAGCAGCGGGGGGACAGGGGATAAAGCAACTGAAGCTTTCTTT. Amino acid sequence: CASSGGTGDKATEAFF.

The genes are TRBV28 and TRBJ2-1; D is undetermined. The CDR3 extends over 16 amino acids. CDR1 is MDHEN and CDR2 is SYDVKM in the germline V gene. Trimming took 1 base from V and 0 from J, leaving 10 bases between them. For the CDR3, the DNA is TGTGCCAGCAGTTTATTGGGCCAGAGCTCCTACAATGAGCAGTTCTTC. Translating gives CASSLLGQSSYNEQFF.

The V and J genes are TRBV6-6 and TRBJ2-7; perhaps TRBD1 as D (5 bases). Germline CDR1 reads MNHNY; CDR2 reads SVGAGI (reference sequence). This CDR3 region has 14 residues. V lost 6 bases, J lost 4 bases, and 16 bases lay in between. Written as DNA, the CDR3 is TGTGCCAGCAGCCAAGGGGCCCCAGGATACGAGCAGTACTTC. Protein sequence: CASSQGAPGYEQYF.

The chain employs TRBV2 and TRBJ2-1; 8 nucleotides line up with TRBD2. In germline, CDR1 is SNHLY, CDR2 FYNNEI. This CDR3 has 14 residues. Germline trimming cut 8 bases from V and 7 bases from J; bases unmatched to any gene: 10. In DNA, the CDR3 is TGTGCCAGCTGGGAGCGGGGGCCCGGTAATGAGCAGTTCTTC. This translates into CASWERGPGNEQFF.

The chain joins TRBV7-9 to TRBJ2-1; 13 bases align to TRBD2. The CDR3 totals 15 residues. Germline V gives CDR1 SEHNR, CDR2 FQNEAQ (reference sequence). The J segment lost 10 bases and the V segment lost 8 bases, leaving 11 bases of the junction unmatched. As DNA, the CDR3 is TGTGCCAGCCCCTCAGGACTAGCGGGAGTTGAAGAGCAGTTCTTC. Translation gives CASPSGLAGVEEQFF.